The rows below give T cell receptor beta chains drawn from one sample of a study of shared clonotypes between healthy human individuals. Libraries were prepared by immunoSEQ multiplex PCR; TCRdb keeps only in-frame clonotypes and omits some of them. The repertoire holds approximately 1.5 million clones, approximately 98.5% seen once, with under 0.45% in the top ten. The material sequenced was naive CD4+ T cells sorted from blood. The receptor source for this set is a man aged 25-45 years in good health. The conserved cysteine and the conserved F or W are not part of the CDR3 here. A D gene is named only where the DNA matches it firmly.

TRBJ1-1	TRBV18	-	ASSPRAAGTSEAF
TRBJ2-7	TRBV25-1	-	ASSEWRVREQY
TRBJ1-5	TRBV18	-	ASSPLRNQPQH
TRBJ1-2	TRBV28	TRBD1	AGSRRGLYGYT
TRBJ1-4	TRBV29-1	-	SVGGGGANEKLF
TRBJ2-7	TRBV9	-	ASSVDQGFEHEQY
TRBJ1-2	TRBV6-5	TRBD1	ASSLTGGYGYT
TRBJ2-7	TRBV11-3	-	ASSLSGGTYEQY
TRBJ2-1	TRBV4-1	-	ASSQPRGMQF
TRBJ1-5	TRBV7-6	-	ASSLYGGRSGQPQH
TRBJ2-2	TRBV6-5	TRBD2	ASRLGGPGTGELF
TRBJ1-5	TRBV7-9	-	ASSLSVNQPQH
TRBJ2-3	TRBV11-3	-	ASSFRSTDTQY
TRBJ2-7	TRBV18	-	ASSLGRAYEQY
TRBJ1-5	TRBV18	-	ASSTGTTQPQH
TRBJ2-7	TRBV7-9	-	ASSPPGVYEQY
TRBJ1-4	TRBV11-2	-	ASSLDLGGLGEKLF
TRBJ2-7	TRBV28	TRBD2	ASTYSGPPYEQY
TRBJ2-3	TRBV15	TRBD1	ATSRGDRGSNTQY
TRBJ1-4	TRBV27	-	ASSLSYRVEKLF
TRBJ2-7	TRBV28	TRBD2	ASMRRESLFEQY
TRBJ2-7	TRBV28	-	ASSLYPPGSYEQY
TRBJ1-1	TRBV5-4	-	ASSPAGQNTEAF
TRBJ2-2	TRBV7-9	-	ASSLTPVGKWDGELF
TRBJ1-1	TRBV19	-	ASRRTKGGNTEAF